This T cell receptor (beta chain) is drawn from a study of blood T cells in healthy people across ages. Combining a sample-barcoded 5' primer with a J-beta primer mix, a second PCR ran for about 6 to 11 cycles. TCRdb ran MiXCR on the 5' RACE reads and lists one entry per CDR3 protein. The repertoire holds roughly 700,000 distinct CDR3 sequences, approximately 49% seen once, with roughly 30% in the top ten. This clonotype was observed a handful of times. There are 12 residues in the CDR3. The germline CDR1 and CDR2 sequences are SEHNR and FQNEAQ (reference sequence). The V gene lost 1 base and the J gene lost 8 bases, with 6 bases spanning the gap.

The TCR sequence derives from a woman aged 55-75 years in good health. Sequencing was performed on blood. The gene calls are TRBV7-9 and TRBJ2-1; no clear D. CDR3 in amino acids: CASSLDSYEQFF. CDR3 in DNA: TGTGCCAGCAGCTTAGACTCATATGAGCAGTTCTTC.